One and the same sample provided the 6 T cell receptor beta chains below, sequenced in a study of regulatory and conventional T cells in RAG deficiency. The sorted conventional CD4+ T cells were CD25-low and CD127-high, with genomic DNA sequenced. TCRdb's table, derived via immunoSEQ multiplex PCR, lists solely in-frame clones and lacks some. The sample has 20,000 or so clones; 90% to 95% are singletons. The sample also formed part of further work on regulatory T cells. That report adds: Primers: 52 TRBV forward and 13 TRBJ reverse.

Sequencing was done on a sample of CD4+ T cells sorted from blood. The receptor source for this set is a human donor in good health.

V and J are TRBV5-1 and TRBJ2-1; D remains unclear. Germline lookup yields CDR1 SGHRS and CDR2 YFSETQ. The CDR3 length is 14 residues. The V end lost 0 bases, the J end lost 6 bases, and 10 bases lay between the germline ends. CDR3 nucleotides: TGCGCCAGCAGCTTGGCGGTAAGTCTCAATGAGCAGTTCTTC. Amino acid sequence: CASSLAVSLNEQFF.

The rearrangement joins TRBV2 to TRBJ2-1; 9 nucleotides line up with TRBD2. Germline CDR1 SNHLY, CDR2 FYNNEI. The CDR3 loop spans 14 amino acids. The V gene end was trimmed by 6 bases and the J gene end by 5 bases; junction bases not matched to a gene: 5. CDR3 sequence (DNA): TGTGCCAGCAGGAGCGGGGGGACCCACAATGAGCAGTTCTTC. Encoded protein: CASRSGGTHNEQFF.

The genes are TRBV30 and TRBJ2-3, with 12 bases identical to TRBD2. Unmatched junction bases numbered 2, after V lost 1 base and J lost 6 bases. CDR1 and CDR2 (germline): GTSNPN, SVGIG (reference sequence). This CDR3 has 14 residues. CDR3 in amino acids: CAWSGLAGGDTQYF. For the CDR3, the DNA is TGTGCCTGGAGTGGTCTAGCGGGGGGGGATACGCAGTATTTT.

The chain links TRBV2 to TRBJ2-3, with D uncertain. Trimming left V 8 bases short and J 6 bases short, with 15 bases between. CDR1 SNHLY and CDR2 FYNNEI come from the germline V gene. This CDR3 has 13 residues. The CDR3 DNA reads as TGTGCCAGCTTCATGCCTTCTAGGGATACGCAGTATTTT. This codes for CASFMPSRDTQYF.

The chain is built from TRBV6-1 and TRBJ2-3; 9 bases are a match to TRBD2. The CDR3 totals 15 residues. After removal of 2 bases from V and 4 bases from J, the junction contained 4 bases not matched to a gene. Germline V gives CDR1 MNHNS, CDR2 SASEGT. CDR3 nucleotides: TGTGCCAGCAGTGAAATGTGGACTAGCGCAGATACGCAGTATTTT. Protein sequence: CASSEMWTSADTQYF.

The chain employs TRBV9 and TRBJ2-1; TRBD1 matches 8 bases. V lost 2 bases to trimming and J lost 0 bases; unmatched junction nucleotides: 1. Germline-derived CDR1 and CDR2 are SGDLS and YYNGEE. The CDR3 is 15 residues long. CDR3 amino acids: CASSVGQGSYNEQFF. The CDR3 DNA is TGTGCCAGCAGCGTTGGACAGGGCTCCTACAATGAGCAGTTCTTC.